This T cell receptor (beta chain) was captured by sequencing in a study of cytomegalovirus exposure and HLA in healthy donors. Germline-derived CDR1 and CDR2 are SGHRS and YFSETQ. CDR3 size: 14 residues. V shed 4 bases and J 4 bases; nucleotides not matched to a gene: 6. The PCR was carried out with 60 Vbeta primers and 13 Jbeta primers. Using immunoSEQ multiplex PCR, the repertoire was profiled, and TCRdb retains in-frame clones only, with some absent. The profile covers around 170,000 clones, with around 77% appearing a single time and approximately 2.5% taken by the ten largest. Study-wide findings and caveats: Later analysis identified around 15,000 TCR beta sequences associated with HLA alleles, using a false discovery rate threshold of 0.05. Researchers left out some V segments, among them TRBV6-2 and TRBV6-3, as indistinguishable. Follow-up analysis later connected one missense variant in DCLRE1C with trimming of TCR beta V- and J-genes. The study designated around 150 TCR beta chains cytomegalovirus-associated.

About this clone itself: The antigen is not known.

This TCR came from a man between 60 and 70 years old in good health and CMV-seronegative. This sequence joins TRBV5-1 and TRBJ2-5; 8 positions agree with TRBD2. Input material: PBMCs. CDR3 region: CASSMGLGGETQYF. Written as DNA, the CDR3 is TGCGCCAGCAGCATGGGACTAGGTGGAGAGACCCAGTACTTC.